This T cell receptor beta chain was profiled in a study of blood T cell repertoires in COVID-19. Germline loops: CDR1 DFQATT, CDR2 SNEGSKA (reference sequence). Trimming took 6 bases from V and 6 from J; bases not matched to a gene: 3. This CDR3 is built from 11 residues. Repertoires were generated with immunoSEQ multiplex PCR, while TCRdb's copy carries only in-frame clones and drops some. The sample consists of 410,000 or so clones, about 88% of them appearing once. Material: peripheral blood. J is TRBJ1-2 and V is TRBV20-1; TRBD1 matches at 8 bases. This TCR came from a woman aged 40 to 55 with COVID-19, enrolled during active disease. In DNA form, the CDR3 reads TGCAGTGCAGTCAGGGGGCATGGCTACACCTTC. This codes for CSAVRGHGYTF.